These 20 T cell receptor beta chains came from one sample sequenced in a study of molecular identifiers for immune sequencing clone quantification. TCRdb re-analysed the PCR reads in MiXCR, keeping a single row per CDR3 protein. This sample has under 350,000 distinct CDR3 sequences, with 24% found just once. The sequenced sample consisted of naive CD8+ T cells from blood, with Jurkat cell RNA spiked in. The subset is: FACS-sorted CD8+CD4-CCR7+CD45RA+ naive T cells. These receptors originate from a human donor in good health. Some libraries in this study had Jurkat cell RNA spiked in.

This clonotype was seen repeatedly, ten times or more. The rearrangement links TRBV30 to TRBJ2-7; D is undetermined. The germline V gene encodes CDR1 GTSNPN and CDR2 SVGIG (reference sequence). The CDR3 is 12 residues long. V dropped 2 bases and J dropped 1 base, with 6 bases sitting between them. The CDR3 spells CAWSPSSYEQYF. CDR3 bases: TGTGCCTGGAGTCCCTCTTCCTACGAGCAGTACTTC. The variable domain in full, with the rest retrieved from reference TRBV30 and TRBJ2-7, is SQTIHQWPATLVQPVGSPLSLECTVEGTSNPNLYWYRQAAGRGLQLLFYSVGIGQISSEVPQNLSASRPQDRQFILSSKKLLLSDSGFYLCAWSPSSYEQYFGPGTRLTVT.

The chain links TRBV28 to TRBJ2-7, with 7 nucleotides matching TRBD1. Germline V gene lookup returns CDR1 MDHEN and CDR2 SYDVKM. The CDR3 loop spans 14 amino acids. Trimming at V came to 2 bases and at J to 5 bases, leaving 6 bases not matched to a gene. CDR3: CASSLRDSTHEQYF. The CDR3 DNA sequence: TGTGCCAGCAGTTTACGGGACAGTACCCACGAGCAGTACTTC.

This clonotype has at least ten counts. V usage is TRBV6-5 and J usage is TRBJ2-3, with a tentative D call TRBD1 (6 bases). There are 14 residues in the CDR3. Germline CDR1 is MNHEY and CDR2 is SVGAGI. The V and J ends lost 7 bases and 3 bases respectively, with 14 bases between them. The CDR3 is CASNTGLGTDTQYF. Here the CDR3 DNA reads TGTGCCAGCAATACAGGGTTGGGGACAGATACGCAGTATTTT.

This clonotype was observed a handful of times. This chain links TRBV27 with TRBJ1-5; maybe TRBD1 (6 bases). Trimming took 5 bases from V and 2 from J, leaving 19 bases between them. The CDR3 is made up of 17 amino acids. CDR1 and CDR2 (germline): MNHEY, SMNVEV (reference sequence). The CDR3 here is CASSTGSVSFGNQPQHF. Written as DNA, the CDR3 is TGTGCCAGCAGTACAGGGTCGGTATCATTTGGCAATCAGCCCCAGCATTTT.

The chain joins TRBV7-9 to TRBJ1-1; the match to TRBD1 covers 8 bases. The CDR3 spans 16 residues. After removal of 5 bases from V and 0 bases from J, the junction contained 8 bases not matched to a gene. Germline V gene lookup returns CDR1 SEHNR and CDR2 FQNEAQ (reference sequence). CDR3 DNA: TGTGCCAGCAGCGGCGACAGGGGACTGATGAACACTGAAGCTTTCTTT. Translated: CASSGDRGLMNTEAFF. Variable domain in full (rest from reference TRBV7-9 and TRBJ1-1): DTGVSQNPRHKITKRGQNVTFRCDPISEHNRLYWYRQTLGQGPEFLTYFQNEAQLEKSRLLSDRFSAERPKGSFSTLEIQRTEQGDSAMYLCASSGDRGLMNTEAFFGQGTRLTVV.

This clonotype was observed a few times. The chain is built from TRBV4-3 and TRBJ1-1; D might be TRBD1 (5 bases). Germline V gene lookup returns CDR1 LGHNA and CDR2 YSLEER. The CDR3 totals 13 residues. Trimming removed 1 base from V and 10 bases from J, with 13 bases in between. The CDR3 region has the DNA TGCGCCAGCAGCCAAGGGGGCGGGAAGGGAGCTTTCTTT. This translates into CASSQGGGKGAFF.

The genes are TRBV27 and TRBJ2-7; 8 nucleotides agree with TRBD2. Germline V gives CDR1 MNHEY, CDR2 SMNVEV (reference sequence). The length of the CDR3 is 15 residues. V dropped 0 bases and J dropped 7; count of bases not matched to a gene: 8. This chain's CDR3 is CASSLSFSGAQEQYF. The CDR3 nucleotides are TGTGCCAGCAGTTTATCGTTTAGCGGGGCCCAGGAGCAGTACTTC.

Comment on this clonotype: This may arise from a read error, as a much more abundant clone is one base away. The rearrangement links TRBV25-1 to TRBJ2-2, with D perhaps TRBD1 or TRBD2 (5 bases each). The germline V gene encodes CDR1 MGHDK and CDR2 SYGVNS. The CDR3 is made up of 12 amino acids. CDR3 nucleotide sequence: TGTGCCAGCAGTTCGACAGCCGGGGAGCTGTTATTT. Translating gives CASSSTAGELLF.

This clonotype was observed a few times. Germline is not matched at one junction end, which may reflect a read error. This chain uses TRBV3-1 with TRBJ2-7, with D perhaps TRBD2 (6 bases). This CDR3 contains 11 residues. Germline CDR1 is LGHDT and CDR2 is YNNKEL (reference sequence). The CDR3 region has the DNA TGTGCCAGCTATTGGGCGGGGCTCTTCACCTTC. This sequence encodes CASYWAGLFTF.

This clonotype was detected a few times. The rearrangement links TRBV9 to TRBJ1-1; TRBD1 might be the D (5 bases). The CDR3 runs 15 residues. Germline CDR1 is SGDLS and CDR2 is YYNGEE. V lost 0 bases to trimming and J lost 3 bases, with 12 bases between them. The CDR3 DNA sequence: TGTGCCAGCAGCGTAGTTGGGGCAGGCCACACTGAAGCTTTCTTT. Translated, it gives CASSVVGAGHTEAFF.

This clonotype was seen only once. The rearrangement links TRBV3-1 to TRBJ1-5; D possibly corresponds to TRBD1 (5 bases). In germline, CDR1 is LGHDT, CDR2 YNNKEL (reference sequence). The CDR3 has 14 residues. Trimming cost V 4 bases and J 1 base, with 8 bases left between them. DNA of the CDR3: TGTGCCAGCAGCCGAGGGGCAAGCAATCAGCCCCAGCATTTT. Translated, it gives CASSRGASNQPQHF.

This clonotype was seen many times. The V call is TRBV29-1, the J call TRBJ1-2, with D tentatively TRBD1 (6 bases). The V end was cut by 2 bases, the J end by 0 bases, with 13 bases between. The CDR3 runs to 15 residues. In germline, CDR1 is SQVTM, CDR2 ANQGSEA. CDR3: CSVEIQGPANYGYTF. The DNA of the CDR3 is TGCAGCGTTGAAATTCAGGGGCCAGCTAACTATGGCTACACCTTC.

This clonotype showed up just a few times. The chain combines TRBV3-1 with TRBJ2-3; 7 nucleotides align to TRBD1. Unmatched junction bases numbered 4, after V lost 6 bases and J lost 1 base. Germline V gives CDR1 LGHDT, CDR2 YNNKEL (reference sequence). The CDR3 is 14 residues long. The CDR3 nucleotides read TGTGCCAGCAGACAGGGGACGGGCACAGATACGCAGTATTTT. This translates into CASRQGTGTDTQYF.

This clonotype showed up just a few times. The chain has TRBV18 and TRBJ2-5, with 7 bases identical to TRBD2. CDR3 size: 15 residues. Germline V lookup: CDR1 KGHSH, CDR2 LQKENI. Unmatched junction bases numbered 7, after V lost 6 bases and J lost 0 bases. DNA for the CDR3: TGTGCCAGCTCGCCGGGACTACAGTACCAAGAGACCCAGTACTTC. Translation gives CASSPGLQYQETQYF. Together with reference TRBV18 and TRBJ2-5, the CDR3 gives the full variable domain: NAGVMQNPRHLVRRRGQEARLRCSPMKGHSHVYWYRQLPEEGLKFMVYLQKENIIDESGMPKERFSAEFPKEGPSILRIQQVVRGDSAAYFCASSPGLQYQETQYFGPGTRLLVL.

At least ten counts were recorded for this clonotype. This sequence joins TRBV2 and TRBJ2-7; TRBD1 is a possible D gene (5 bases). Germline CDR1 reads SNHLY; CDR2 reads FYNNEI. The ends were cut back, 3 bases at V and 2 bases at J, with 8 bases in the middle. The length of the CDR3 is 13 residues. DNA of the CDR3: TGTGCCAGCAGTGACAGGGTTACCTACGAGCAGTACTTC. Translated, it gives CASSDRVTYEQYF.

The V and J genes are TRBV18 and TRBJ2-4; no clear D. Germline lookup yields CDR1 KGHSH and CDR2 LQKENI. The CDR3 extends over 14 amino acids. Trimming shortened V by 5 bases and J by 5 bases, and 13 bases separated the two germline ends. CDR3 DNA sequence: TGTGCCAGCTCAGATCCCCAGGCACAAAACATTCAGTACTTC. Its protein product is CASSDPQAQNIQYF.

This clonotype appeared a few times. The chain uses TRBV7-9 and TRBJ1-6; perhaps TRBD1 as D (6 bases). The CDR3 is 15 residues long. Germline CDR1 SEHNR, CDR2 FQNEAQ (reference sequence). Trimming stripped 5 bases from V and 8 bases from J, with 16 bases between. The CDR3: CASSNPGHGDSPLHF. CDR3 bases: TGTGCCAGCAGCAATCCGGGACACGGAGATTCACCCCTCCACTTT.

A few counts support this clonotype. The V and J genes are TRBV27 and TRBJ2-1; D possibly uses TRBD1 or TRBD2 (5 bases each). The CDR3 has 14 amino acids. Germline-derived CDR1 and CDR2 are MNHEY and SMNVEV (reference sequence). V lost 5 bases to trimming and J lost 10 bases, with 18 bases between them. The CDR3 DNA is TGTGCCAGCAGTCCCCCGGGGCCCATTGAAGAGCAGTTCTTC. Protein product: CASSPPGPIEEQFF.

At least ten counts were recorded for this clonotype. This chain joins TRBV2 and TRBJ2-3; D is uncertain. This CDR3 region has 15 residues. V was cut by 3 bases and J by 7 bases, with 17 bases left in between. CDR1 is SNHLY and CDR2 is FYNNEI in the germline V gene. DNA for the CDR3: TGTGCCAGCAGTGATGGGGAACAGCCTACACATACGCAGTATTTT. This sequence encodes CASSDGEQPTHTQYF.

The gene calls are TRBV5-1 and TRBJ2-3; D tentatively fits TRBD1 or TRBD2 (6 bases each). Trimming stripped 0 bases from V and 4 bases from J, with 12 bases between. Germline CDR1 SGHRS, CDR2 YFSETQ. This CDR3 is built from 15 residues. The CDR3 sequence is CASSLEEGVSDTQYF. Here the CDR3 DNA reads TGCGCCAGCAGCTTGGAGGAGGGGGTCTCAGATACGCAGTATTTT.